A selection of T cell receptor beta chains follows, all from one sample in a study of cytomegalovirus exposure and HLA in healthy donors. The assay was immunoSEQ multiplex PCR, and TCRdb's table has in-frame clones only and misses some. The sample carries some 150,000 clones, around 60% recorded once. The sequenced sample was PBMCs. Every receptor here comes from a woman in her sixties in good health and CMV-seropositive. Both conserved end residues are part of each CDR3.

TRBV29-1,CSVEVQGIREQYF
TRBV7-8,CASSSDRGNTIYF
TRBV29-1,CSVVGGQGYEQYF
TRBV19,CASSISAGFTHEQYF
TRBV29-1,CSVESERTGSVEQYF
TRBV5-6,CASSRRLAASYNEQFF
TRBV28,CASSLTGGGNQPQHF
TRBV19,CASSAGLAADTQYF
TRBV2,CASKGGRLSSRHTGELFF
TRBV19,CAAGSGNYGYTF
TRBV4-3,CASSARTGGRDTQYF
TRBV5-1,CASSLGTGKGHGYTF
TRBV5-6,CASSSGTGVSEQYF
TRBV10-3,CAISLGLLDTSLNYGYTF
TRBV7-9,CASSLEGQGYGYTF
TRBV7-2,CASTAGAYSNTEAFF
TRBV7-2,CASSYVGQGNGYTF
TRBV10-1,CASSENIFSEQYF
TRBV5-4,CASSTTRGAQNTGELFF
TRBV10-1,CASSPNRAGELFF
TRBV7-2,CASSPRRASGSTDTQYF
TRBV18,CASSPPYSQETQYF
TRBV4-2,CASSQERVFTLGDEQFF
TRBV29-1,CSVVSTGYEQYF
TRBV29-1,CSVLTENTEAFF
TRBV15,CATSRDSTSGIYDQFF
TRBV2,CASSAGQGGQPQHF
TRBV5-6,CASSPPQGFSGYTF
TRBV19,CASSSGQGRDEQYF
TRBV7-2,CASSLDRGGQPQHF
TRBV30,CAWTLAKNIQYF
TRBV28,CASSLMQGAMSNQPQHF
TRBV9,CASSVTGTGVTGELFF
TRBV6-1,CASSEGYTGGRETQYF
TRBV7-2,CASSPSGRETQYF
TRBV5-1,CASSWGELGYGYTF
TRBV2,CASKIETGDTGELFF
TRBV29-1,CSAGGGNYGYTF
TRBV21-1,CASSKRDRYNEQFF
TRBV9,CASSPPAAGNTIYF
TRBV10-3,CAISRAGEGETQYF
TRBV7-2,CASSLDRSNTGELFF
TRBV18,CASSRTTAHQETQYF
TRBV25-1,CASSTSYEQYF
TRBV28,CASSLGPLLEKLFF
TRBV27,CASSLSAGGANVLTF
TRBV13,CASSRPGHTAEAFF
TRBV7-7,CASSLTQGFLETQYF
TRBV29-1,CSAVTGGGRGTGELFF
TRBV7-2,CASIQGVQALTDTQYF
TRBV11-2,CASSADRHPSYEQYF
TRBV5-6,CASSAETGGSGYTF
TRBV9,CASSAEGNTDTQYF
TRBV28,CASTLADTYNEQFF
TRBV5-4,CASSAGLAGAPPGELFF
TRBV5-1,CASSLTGRGYEQYF
TRBV9,CASSPQGGFNQPQHF
TRBV5-1,CASSTGQGPYEQYF
TRBV5-1,CASSWTGTGAYGYTF